Listed here are 15 T cell receptor beta chains from one sample, sequenced in a study of cytomegalovirus exposure and HLA in healthy donors. A multiplex PCR was run with 60 Vbeta primers and 13 Jbeta primers. Using immunoSEQ multiplex PCR, the repertoire was profiled, and TCRdb retains in-frame clones only, with some absent. The data contain more than 150,000 clones, over 60% of them seen just once; the ten biggest clones take up roughly 1.6%. Material: PBMCs. The source is a man aged 18 to 30 in good health and CMV-seronegative.

This clone was found a few times. This chain links TRBV29-1 with TRBJ1-2; D might be TRBD1 (5 bases). Germline lookup yields CDR1 SQVTM and CDR2 ANQGSEA. Trimming took 5 bases from V and 4 from J, leaving 17 bases between them. The length of the CDR3 is 14 residues. DNA of the CDR3: TGCAGCGTTCGTGGGACTTCGGAGGGCTATGGCTACACCTTC. It yields the protein CSVRGTSEGYGYTF.

V is TRBV5-1 and J is TRBJ2-2, with a weak D call TRBD2 (6 bases). Germline V gene data show CDR1 as SGHRS and CDR2 as YFSETQ. Trimming took 3 bases from V and 8 from J, leaving 14 bases between them. The CDR3 is 14 residues long. The CDR3 reads CASSSYPGGGELFF. The CDR3 DNA follows: TGCGCCAGCAGCTCCTACCCCGGGGGTGGGGAGCTGTTTTTT.

This sequence joins TRBV6-1 and TRBJ1-2, with D maybe TRBD1 (5 bases). This CDR3 is 14 amino acids long. V lost 0 bases, J lost 8 bases, and 13 bases lay in between. The germline CDR1 and CDR2 sequences are MNHNS and SASEGT. DNA for the CDR3: TGTGCCAGCAGTGAAGCGGGCAGGGCAAGAGGCTACACCTTC. Translating it yields CASSEAGRARGYTF.

The chain links TRBV30 to TRBJ2-2; 7 nucleotides agree with TRBD1. The CDR3 length is 17 residues. Germline V gene data show CDR1 as GTSNPN and CDR2 as SVGIG (reference sequence). Unmatched junction bases numbered 14, after V lost 0 bases and J lost 7 bases. As DNA, the CDR3 is TGTGCCTGGAGTGTAAGACGACAGGGTGGGCTGGGCGGGGAGCTGTTTTTT. It is translated as CAWSVRRQGGLGGELFF.

The rearrangement links TRBV19 to TRBJ2-1, with D tentatively TRBD1 (5 bases). The V end lost 5 bases, the J end lost 6 bases, and 14 bases lay between the germline ends. CDR1 and CDR2 (germline): LNHDA, SQIVND (reference sequence). The CDR3 loop spans 14 amino acids. CDR3 in DNA: TGTGCCAGTAGTGTCCCAGGGTGGGGCAATGAGCAGTTCTTC. This gives the protein CASSVPGWGNEQFF.

V gene TRBV2 combines with J gene TRBJ2-5, with TRBD2 matching over 13 bases. Germline CDR1 and CDR2: SNHLY and FYNNEI. The ends lost 4 bases at V and 2 bases at J; junction bases unmatched: 1. The CDR3 has 15 amino acids. CDR3 DNA: TGTGCCAGCAGTGGGGGACTAGCGGGGCAAGAGACCCAGTACTTC. As protein: CASSGGLAGQETQYF.

The CDR3 spells CASSSPPGQGEKLFF. CDR3 coding DNA: TGTGCCAGCAGCTCCCCGCCGGGACAGGGTGAAAAACTGTTTTTT. The chain employs TRBV5-4 and TRBJ1-4; 9 nucleotides line up with TRBD1. From germline, CDR1 is SGHNT and CDR2 YYREEE (reference sequence). This CDR3 has 15 residues. Trimming took 3 bases from V and 7 from J; bases not matched to a gene: 7.

This chain connects TRBV6-1 to TRBJ2-2; 7 nucleotides agree with TRBD2. The CDR3 sequence is 15 residues long. After removal of 5 bases from V and 7 bases from J, the junction contained 10 bases not matched to a gene. CDR1 and CDR2 from the germline V gene are MNHNS and SASEGT. CDR3 nucleotides: TGTGCCAGCAGTCCCCCGGGGAGGGCTAACGGGGAGCTGTTTTTT. Translation gives CASSPPGRANGELFF.

J is TRBJ1-1 and V is TRBV11-2, with 8 bases matching TRBD1. V trimming: 5 bases; J trimming: 1 base; junction bases outside the gene matches: 3. The CDR3 is 14 residues long. The germline gives CDR1 SGHAT, CDR2 FQNNGV. In nucleotides, the CDR3 is TGTGCCAGCAGCCGCGGGACAGGGAACACTGAAGCTTTCTTT. Amino acid sequence: CASSRGTGNTEAFF.

CDR3 in amino acids: CASSTRQGERYEQYF. Here the CDR3 DNA reads TGTGCCAGCAGTACCCGACAGGGGGAAAGGTACGAGCAGTACTTC. The chain has TRBV28 and TRBJ2-7; 9 bases map to TRBD1. CDR1 is MDHEN and CDR2 is SYDVKM in the germline V gene. The junction had 9 bases not matched to a gene; V was cut back by 5 bases and J by 4 bases. The CDR3 totals 15 residues.

This clone was counted a few times. V and J are TRBV28 and TRBJ2-7; D gene unclear. CDR1 is MDHEN, CDR2 SYDVKM, per germline. The CDR3 has 17 amino acids. Trimming removed 4 bases at V and 4 bases at J, with 23 bases between. In nucleotides, the CDR3 is TGTGCCAGCAGTTATTTTTCAGACTTATTCCGCCCGTACGAGCAGTACTTC. Translated, it gives CASSYFSDLFRPYEQYF.

This clone was seen more than once but under ten times. The chain combines TRBV6-5 with TRBJ2-7; the match to TRBD1 covers 7 bases. This CDR3 has 13 residues. V was clipped by 7 bases and J by 4 bases; unmatched bases: 7. CDR1 is MNHEY, CDR2 SVGAGI, per germline. DNA for the CDR3: TGTGCCAGCAAGGGGGCAGGGGTTTACGAGCAGTACTTC. Translation gives CASKGAGVYEQYF.

This clone was counted a single time. V and J are TRBV29-1 and TRBJ2-7, with TRBD1 matching over 9 bases. J gave up 3 bases and V 0 bases, and 12 bases lay outside the gene matches. Looked up from germline, CDR1 is SQVTM and CDR2 is ANQGSEA. This CDR3 has 17 residues. In DNA form, the CDR3 reads TGCAGCGTTGAAGATTCCCGGGGCACAGGGGGCGTCTACGAGCAGTACTTC. Translation: CSVEDSRGTGGVYEQYF.

The gene calls are TRBV6-5 and TRBJ1-2; D gene unclear. The germline V and J ends were trimmed by 2 bases and 6 bases, with 10 bases remaining between them. This CDR3 contains 13 residues. Germline V gene sequence: CDR1 MNHEY, CDR2 SVGAGI. This CDR3 reads CASSYERTNGYTF. The CDR3, as DNA: TGTGCCAGCAGTTACGAGCGTACGAATGGCTACACCTTC.

This chain connects TRBV5-6 to TRBJ1-4; unclear D gene. Germline CDR1 SGHDT, CDR2 YYEEEE. This CDR3 has 15 amino acids. Trimming removed 3 bases from V and 5 bases from J, with 14 bases in between. CDR3 DNA sequence: TGTGCCAGCAGCTGGACCCCCGGGAGCAATGAAAAACTGTTTTTT. This gives the protein CASSWTPGSNEKLFF.